This T cell receptor beta chain was found in a study of blood T cell repertoires in COVID-19. Study-wide context: Acute and convalescent COVID-19 samples came from the United States, Italy and Spain. Sources were T cells, B-cell-depleted T cells, or PBMCs; the material itself was cDNA or gDNA.

Produced via immunoSEQ multiplex PCR; TCRdb's table is partial and in-frame only. The data show 20,000 to 25,000 clones, 65% to 80% seen once. In its sample, this clone was seen a few times. Sequences were obtained from peripheral blood. This TCR was recovered from a human donor in a cohort sampled during active or convalescent COVID-19.

Here the CDR3 DNA reads TGTGCCAGCAGCTTAAGGGGTCTGAACACTGAAGCTTTCTTT. Protein product: CASSLRGLNTEAFF. The V and J genes are TRBV7-2 and TRBJ1-1; tentative D call: TRBD1 (5 bases). V lost 2 bases and J lost 0, with 7 bases in between. The CDR3 loop spans 14 amino acids. Germline V gene lookup returns CDR1 SGHTA and CDR2 FQGNSA.